Shown below are 31 T cell receptor beta chains from a single sample sequenced in a study of cytomegalovirus exposure and HLA in healthy donors (dated by TCRdb to about 2017). The library was prepared using the immunoSEQ multiplex PCR assay. TCRdb mirrors the immuneACCESS table, restricted to in-frame sequences. Some clones are absent from its copies; in checked studies, under half trace to an unresolved V gene, and the reason for the others is unknown. Here the sample has 150,000 to 200,000 clones; 86% occur a single time. The ten largest clones capture more than 1.1% of the sample. The sample taken for sequencing was PBMCs. All receptors derive from a woman aged 18 to 35 in good health and CMV-seronegative.

The J gene is TRBJ1-2, the V gene TRBV25-1; tentative D call: TRBD1 (5 bases). The germline gives CDR1 MGHDK, CDR2 SYGVNS. Trimming cost V 8 bases and J 4 bases, with 14 bases left between them. CDR3 size: 13 residues. CDR3 sequence: CASLAGGGYGYTF. As DNA, the CDR3 is TGTGCCAGCCTAGCGGGCGGGGGCTATGGCTACACCTTC.

The V and J genes are TRBV6-6 and TRBJ2-7; 13 bases map to TRBD2. CDR1 is MNHNY and CDR2 is SVGAGI in the germline V gene (reference sequence). The CDR3 has 16 residues. V dropped 6 bases and J dropped 3; count of bases not matched to a gene: 8. The CDR3 coding sequence is TGTGCCAGCAGCGACGTTGGACTAGCGGGAGACTACGAGCAGTACTTC. Its protein is CASSDVGLAGDYEQYF.

This rearrangement joins TRBV6-5 to TRBJ1-5, with D possibly being TRBD1 (5 bases). V lost 2 bases and J lost 7, with 9 bases in between. Germline CDR1 reads MNHEY; CDR2 reads SVGAGI. CDR3 length: 13 amino acids. The CDR3 loop reads CASSYRGGQPQHF. In DNA, the CDR3 is TGTGCCAGCAGTTACAGGGGAGGACAGCCCCAGCATTTT.

The chain combines TRBV5-6 with TRBJ2-1; D unresolved. This CDR3 spans 13 amino acids. The germline gives CDR1 SGHDT, CDR2 YYEEEE. The V and J ends lost 2 bases and 2 bases respectively, with 5 bases between them. CDR3 sequence reads: CASSLPAYNEQFF. The CDR3, as DNA: TGTGCCAGCAGCTTACCAGCCTACAATGAGCAGTTCTTC.

The J gene is TRBJ1-1, the V gene TRBV28, with 9 bases fitting TRBD1. The CDR3 is 18 residues long. CDR1 is MDHEN, CDR2 SYDVKM, per germline. Losses at the gene ends were 3 bases for V and 0 bases for J; bases not matched to a gene: 11. CDR3 amino acids: CASSFVQGQGQLNTEAFF. Here the CDR3 DNA reads TGTGCCAGCAGTTTTGTCCAGGGACAGGGTCAATTGAACACTGAAGCTTTCTTT.

This chain uses TRBV11-3 with TRBJ2-1; 13 nucleotides align to TRBD2. Germline CDR1 SGHNT, CDR2 YENEEA. V was clipped by 1 base and J by 3 bases; unmatched bases: 0. The CDR3 length is 16 residues. The CDR3 DNA sequence: TGTGCCAGCAGCTTAGGGACTAGCGGGAGCTACAATGAGCAGTTCTTC. Translation: CASSLGTSGSYNEQFF.

The V and J genes are TRBV14 and TRBJ2-5; 8 bases are a match to TRBD2. Germline lookup yields CDR1 SGHDN and CDR2 FVKESK. Unmatched junction bases numbered 7, after V lost 2 bases and J lost 5 bases. This CDR3 region has 15 residues. The CDR3 protein is CASSQQSGRYETQYF. The CDR3, as DNA: TGTGCCAGCAGCCAACAGAGCGGGAGATATGAGACCCAGTACTTC.

This clone appeared a single time. The chain recombines TRBV5-4 with TRBJ1-1, with D uncertain. The CDR3 contains 13 residues. Germline V gene lookup returns CDR1 SGHNT and CDR2 YYREEE (reference sequence). Trimming stripped 4 bases from V and 1 base from J, with 8 bases between. CDR3 in amino acids: CASSLVSNTEAFF. The CDR3 nucleotides read TGTGCCAGCAGCCTAGTTTCGAACACTGAAGCTTTCTTT.

This chain links TRBV18 with TRBJ2-7; TRBD2 matches at 11 bases. This CDR3 has 16 amino acids. Germline V gene sequence: CDR1 KGHSH, CDR2 LQKENI. The trim removed 5 bases at V and 2 bases at J, leaving 8 bases unmatched. CDR3 sequence reads: CASSVPGLADTYEQYF. CDR3 in DNA: TGTGCCAGCTCAGTACCGGGACTAGCGGATACCTACGAGCAGTACTTC.

This chain joins TRBV6-4 and TRBJ1-2; 8 bases line up with TRBD1. The ends lost 5 bases at V and 4 bases at J; junction bases unmatched: 9. CDR1 is MRHNA and CDR2 is SNTAGT in the germline V gene. The CDR3 is 15 residues long. The CDR3 region has the DNA TGTGCCAGCAGTCTAGAACAGGGGGGTCTCTATGGCTACACCTTC. Protein product: CASSLEQGGLYGYTF.

The chain couples TRBV4-2 to TRBJ2-3; maybe TRBD2 (6 bases). Germline assignment: CDR1 LGHNA and CDR2 YNFKEQ. The CDR3 is made up of 15 amino acids. V lost 1 base, J lost 2 bases, and 10 bases lay in between. CDR3 loop: CASSQVAEDTDTQYF. For the CDR3, the DNA is TGTGCCAGCAGCCAAGTAGCGGAGGACACAGATACGCAGTATTTT.

The chain carries TRBV5-1 and TRBJ2-6; 7 bases line up with TRBD1. Germline V CDR1 and CDR2: SGHRS, YFSETQ. Trimming at V came to 3 bases and at J to 2 bases, leaving 8 bases not matched to a gene. The CDR3 runs to 17 residues. The CDR3 spells CASSSTGFEAGANVLTF. CDR3 coding DNA: TGCGCCAGCAGCTCGACAGGGTTTGAAGCTGGGGCCAACGTCCTGACTTTC.

The chain links TRBV6-1 to TRBJ2-7, with D uncertain. The CDR3 has 14 residues. Germline lookup yields CDR1 MNHNS and CDR2 SASEGT. V lost 4 bases, J lost 0 bases, and 10 bases lay in between. CDR3 in amino acids: CASSVTGSSYEQYF. CDR3 nucleotide sequence: TGTGCCAGCAGTGTAACCGGTAGCTCCTACGAGCAGTACTTC.

This clone was observed a handful of times. The chain combines TRBV7-6 with TRBJ1-6; 8 nucleotides align to TRBD1. The CDR3 covers 15 residues. V lost 5 bases, J lost 6 bases, and 6 bases stayed unmatched. Germline CDR1 is SGHVS and CDR2 is FNYEAQ. The CDR3 region is CASSPEGQGNSPLHF. The CDR3 DNA follows: TGTGCCAGCAGCCCAGAAGGACAGGGTAATTCACCCCTCCACTTT.

The V and J genes are TRBV5-6 and TRBJ1-5; D is possibly TRBD1 (6 bases). V was shortened by 0 bases and J by 6 bases, with 10 bases between the two germline ends. Germline V gene sequence: CDR1 SGHDT, CDR2 YYEEEE. The CDR3 runs to 14 residues. CDR3 in amino acids: CASSLATGFQPQHF. CDR3 DNA sequence: TGTGCCAGCAGCTTGGCCACAGGGTTTCAGCCCCAGCATTTT. Together with reference TRBV5-6 and TRBJ1-5, the CDR3 gives the full variable domain: DAGVTQSPTHLIKTRGQQVTLRCSPKSGHDTVSWYQQALGQGPQFIFQYYEEEERQRGNFPDRFSGHQFPNYSSELNVNALLLGDSALYLCASSLATGFQPQHFGDGTRLSIL.

The rearrangement links TRBV19 to TRBJ2-7; TRBD1 might be the D (6 bases). The CDR3 loop spans 13 amino acids. The ends were cut back, 5 bases at V and 2 bases at J, with 10 bases in the middle. From germline, CDR1 is LNHDA and CDR2 SQIVND (reference sequence). This CDR3 is CASSYGQTYEQYF. The CDR3 coding sequence is TGTGCCAGTAGTTACGGACAGACCTACGAGCAGTACTTC.

The CDR3 DNA follows: TGTGCCAGCAGGGGAGCCGGATTCCACGAGCAGTACTTC. Translated, it gives CASRGAGFHEQYF. V usage is TRBV2 and J usage is TRBJ2-7; weak D call: TRBD2 (5 bases). V was clipped by 6 bases and J by 5 bases, with 14 bases between them. The length of the CDR3 is 13 residues. Germline values: CDR1 SNHLY, CDR2 FYNNEI.

The V call is TRBV7-9, the J call TRBJ2-7; weak D call: TRBD1 (5 bases). V lost 5 bases and J lost 3, with 11 bases in between. CDR3 size: 13 residues. Germline values: CDR1 SEHNR, CDR2 FQNEAQ (reference sequence). For the CDR3, the DNA is TGTGCCAGCAGCACCGACAGTTACTACGAGCAGTACTTC. Protein sequence: CASSTDSYYEQYF.

The chain joins TRBV5-1 to TRBJ1-4, with 7 bases aligning to TRBD1. The length of the CDR3 is 16 residues. Losses at the gene ends were 4 bases for V and 0 bases for J; bases not matched to a gene: 6. Germline values: CDR1 SGHRS, CDR2 YFSETQ. CDR3 in amino acids: CASSPGQITTNEKLFF. The CDR3, as DNA: TGCGCCAGCAGCCCGGGACAGATAACAACTAATGAAAAACTGTTTTTT.

The chain is built from TRBV5-1 and TRBJ2-7; 8 bases are shared with TRBD2. This CDR3 spans 14 amino acids. Losses at the gene ends were 0 bases for V and 5 bases for J; bases not matched to a gene: 4. Germline V gene lookup returns CDR1 SGHRS and CDR2 YFSETQ. The CDR3 bases are TGCGCCAGCAGCTTGGGGCTAGCGGGCCACGAGCAGTACTTC. This sequence encodes CASSLGLAGHEQYF. Drawing the rest from reference TRBV5-1 and TRBJ2-7, the complete variable domain is KAGVTQTPRYLIKTRGQQVTLSCSPISGHRSVSWYQQTPGQGLQFLFEYFSETQRNKGNFPGRFSGRQFSNSRSEMNVSTLELGDSALYLCASSLGLAGHEQYFGPGTRLTVT.

The rearrangement uses TRBV6-5 and TRBJ2-2, with 11 positions matching TRBD1. The V gene end was trimmed by 7 bases and the J gene end by 8 bases; junction bases not matched to a gene: 9. The CDR3 length is 15 residues. CDR1 is MNHEY and CDR2 is SVGAGI in the germline V gene. The CDR3 loop is CASIRDRGYSGELFF. DNA of the CDR3: TGTGCCAGCATAAGGGACAGGGGGTATTCTGGGGAGCTGTTTTTT.

The chain recombines TRBV7-2 with TRBJ2-7; 14 bases align to TRBD2. Germline V gives CDR1 SGHTA, CDR2 FQGNSA. V lost 4 bases to trimming and J lost 10 bases; unmatched junction nucleotides: 15. There are 17 residues in the CDR3. The DNA for the CDR3 is TGTGCCAGCAGCTCGCAAGACCCGGGACTAGCGGGAGTAAAACAGTACTTC. This sequence encodes CASSSQDPGLAGVKQYF.

The V and J genes are TRBV5-1 and TRBJ2-5; 8 bases map to TRBD2. The CDR3 contains 17 residues. Germline CDR1 reads SGHRS; CDR2 reads YFSETQ. V gave up 0 bases and J gave up 3 bases; unmatched junction bases: 10. This chain's CDR3 is CASSLGATSGTEETQYF. Written as DNA, the CDR3 is TGCGCCAGCAGCTTGGGGGCTACTAGCGGAACTGAAGAGACCCAGTACTTC.

The chain couples TRBV2 to TRBJ2-3, with TRBD1 matching over 10 bases. This CDR3 is built from 19 residues. The junction had 18 bases not matched to a gene; V was cut back by 6 bases and J by 3 bases. Per the germline V gene, CDR1 is SNHLY and CDR2 is FYNNEI. CDR3 residues: CASRTRDRGPRRRTDTQYF. CDR3 bases: TGTGCCAGCAGGACCCGGGACAGGGGACCTCGACGGAGAACAGATACGCAGTATTTT.

This clone has only a few counts. CDR3 nucleotides: TGTGCCAGCAGCTTAGACATTAGCAATCAGCCCCAGCATTTT. Its protein is CASSLDISNQPQHF. This rearrangement joins TRBV7-9 to TRBJ1-5; D call uncertain. Germline V lookup: CDR1 SEHNR, CDR2 FQNEAQ (reference sequence). The V gene lost 1 base and the J gene lost 0 bases, with 4 bases spanning the gap. CDR3 length: 14 amino acids. The complete variable domain, with remaining parts taken from reference TRBV7-9 and TRBJ1-5, reads DTGVSQNPRHKITKRGQNVTFRCDPISEHNRLYWYRQTLGQGPEFLTYFQNEAQLEKSRLLSDRFSAERPKGSFSTLEIQRTEQGDSAMYLCASSLDISNQPQHFGDGTRLSIL.

The chain joins TRBV15 to TRBJ2-2; TRBD2 matches at 7 bases. The CDR3 sequence is 15 residues long. Trimming at V came to 7 bases and at J to 4 bases, leaving 9 bases not matched to a gene. The germline V gene has CDR1 LNHNV and CDR2 YYDKDF (reference sequence). The CDR3 protein is CATNIGGRATGELFF. CDR3 bases: TGTGCCACCAACATAGGAGGGAGGGCCACCGGGGAGCTGTTTTTT.

The gene calls are TRBV11-2 and TRBJ1-1, with a tentative D call TRBD1 (5 bases). Germline V gene sequence: CDR1 SGHAT, CDR2 FQNNGV. This CDR3 has 14 residues. The ends were cut back, 6 bases at V and 1 base at J, with 12 bases in the middle. The CDR3 DNA sequence: TGTGCCAGCAGTAAAATTCAGGGGAACACTGAAGCTTTCTTT. It translates to CASSKIQGNTEAFF.

The chain carries TRBV11-2 and TRBJ1-2; TRBD1 matches at 7 bases. CDR3 size: 16 residues. The J segment lost 8 bases and the V segment lost 3 bases, leaving 15 bases of the junction unmatched. The germline gives CDR1 SGHAT, CDR2 FQNNGV. In DNA, the CDR3 is TGTGCCAGCAGCTTTCTTATGACGGGACAGCTGTACGGCTACACCTTC. It specifies CASSFLMTGQLYGYTF. Full variable domain (remainder filled in from reference TRBV11-2 and TRBJ1-2): EAGVAQSPRYKIIEKRQSVAFWCNPISGHATLYWYQQILGQGPKLLIQFQNNGVVDDSQLPKDRFSAERLKGVDSTLKIQPAKLEDSAVYLCASSFLMTGQLYGYTFGSGTRLTVV.

This chain connects TRBV9 to TRBJ2-1; TRBD2 agrees at 10 bases. CDR3 length: 16 amino acids. Germline values: CDR1 SGDLS, CDR2 YYNGEE. J gave up 8 bases and V 0 bases, and 8 bases lay outside the gene matches. Written as DNA, the CDR3 is TGTGCCAGCAGCGTAGGGTCTAGCGGGAGTTGGGATGAGCAGTTCTTC. The encoded protein is CASSVGSSGSWDEQFF.

The V gene is TRBV5-1, the J gene TRBJ2-2, with no clear D. The germline gives CDR1 SGHRS, CDR2 YFSETQ. Trimming removed 3 bases from V and 5 bases from J, with 17 bases in between. CDR3 size: 16 residues. As DNA, the CDR3 is TGCGCCAGCAGCTCTACGACTGCCGAACGAACCGGGGAGCTGTTTTTT. It yields the protein CASSSTTAERTGELFF.

The chain has TRBV15 and TRBJ1-1; 7 bases agree with TRBD1. Germline lookup yields CDR1 LNHNV and CDR2 YYDKDF (reference sequence). The CDR3 consists of 15 residues. V was clipped by 1 base and J by 5 bases; unmatched bases: 7. This CDR3 is CATSRGTGVHTEAFF. The CDR3, as DNA: TGTGCCACCAGCAGAGGGACAGGAGTACATACTGAAGCTTTCTTT. Based on the CDR3 plus reference TRBV15 and TRBJ1-1, the full variable domain is DAMVIQNPRYQVTQFGKPVTLSCSQTLNHNVMYWYQQKSSQAPKLLFHYYDKDFNNEADTPDNFQSRRPNTSFCFLDIRSPGLGDTAMYLCATSRGTGVHTEAFFGQGTRLTVV.